This TCR beta chain was found in a study of T cell responses to AZD1222 COVID-19 vaccine. At the level of the study: Pooled in the analysis were second doses at about 4 or about 12 weeks.

Only in-frame clones appear in the TCRdb table, and some are missing; sequencing was by immunoSEQ multiplex PCR. The data contain roughly 170,000 clones, approximately 90% of them seen just once; the ten biggest clones take up approximately 2%. Unmatched junction bases numbered 8, after V lost 4 bases and J lost 3 bases. From germline, CDR1 is SGDLS and CDR2 YYNGEE. This CDR3 spans 15 amino acids. This TCR derives from an adult in good health. The sample here was peripheral blood, taken on day 0 of AZD1222 vaccination. The chain recombines TRBV9 with TRBJ2-5, with 8 bases aligning to TRBD1. This CDR3 reads CASSLAGTGEETQYF. The CDR3 DNA reads TGTGCCAGCAGCTTAGCCGGGACAGGAGAAGAGACCCAGTACTTC.